The clone carrying this TCR beta chain has more than one count but fewer than ten. This entry is derived from a study of blood T cells in healthy people across ages. For every donor, a draw yielded around 10 milliliters of peripheral blood. Extractions gave at least 6 micrograms of total RNA per sample. A second PCR of about 6 to 11 cycles used a sample-barcoded 5' primer and a J-beta primer mix. Unique molecular identifiers of 12 random nucleotides labeled each cDNA. TCRdb analysed the 5' RACE reads with MiXCR anew, one entry per CDR3 protein. The sample has 630,000 or so distinct CDR3 sequences, approximately 31% seen once. Germline CDR1 MDHEN, CDR2 SYDVKM. V shed 5 bases and J shed 5 bases, with 13 bases lying between them. The CDR3 is 14 amino acids.

The chain combines TRBV28 with TRBJ1-5; TRBD1 might be the D (6 bases). The clonotype was recovered from a woman of 80 years or more in good health. Sample: blood. CDR3 DNA: TGTGCCAGCAGTCTGACCTACAGGGATCAGCCCCAGCATTTT. Translated, it gives CASSLTYRDQPQHF.